These 10 T cell receptor beta chains were all obtained from the same sample, sequenced in a study of shared clonotypes between healthy human individuals. The naive CD8 fraction comprised CD45RO-negative cells positively selected for CCR7 and excluded terminally differentiated effector memory CD45RA+ cells. Clones were sequenced by immunoSEQ multiplex PCR, and TCRdb holds only the in-frame ones, with some missing. The repertoire has some 2 million clones, less than 95% of them found once; the top ten carry approximately 1.2%. Input material: naive CD8+ T cells sorted from blood. These receptor sequences come from a man aged 18 to 29 in good health.

V usage is TRBV7-9 and J usage is TRBJ2-5; D gene uncertain. The CDR3 runs 16 residues. CDR1 is SEHNR and CDR2 is FQNEAQ in the germline V gene (reference sequence). Trimming pared 1 base from V and 4 bases from J, leaving 16 bases between. The CDR3 protein is CASSLGGGVPRETQYF. DNA of the CDR3: TGTGCCAGCAGCTTAGGGGGTGGGGTCCCAAGAGAGACCCAGTACTTC.

This sequence joins TRBV6-5 and TRBJ1-1; D call uncertain. Germline V lookup: CDR1 MNHEY, CDR2 SVGAGI. V dropped 5 bases and J dropped 0 bases, with 13 bases sitting between them. The CDR3 covers 15 residues. CDR3 sequence (DNA): TGTGCCAGCAGTCTACCGCCCGTGATGAACACTGAAGCTTTCTTT. Protein: CASSLPPVMNTEAFF.

The chain is built from TRBV28 and TRBJ1-3, with 7 bases aligning to TRBD1. Germline V gives CDR1 MDHEN, CDR2 SYDVKM. With V trimmed by 7 bases and J by 0 bases, 6 bases remained unmatched. This CDR3 has 15 amino acids. DNA for the CDR3: TGTGCCAGCACCTTGGGACAGCTCTCTGGAAACACCATATATTTT. Translated: CASTLGQLSGNTIYF.

The chain links TRBV7-2 to TRBJ2-7; 8 bases are a match to TRBD2. The CDR3 consists of 15 residues. With V trimmed by 2 bases and J by 2 bases, 5 bases remained unmatched. Germline V gene sequence: CDR1 SGHTA, CDR2 FQGNSA. Here the CDR3 DNA reads TGTGCCAGCAGCTTATTTGCGGGAGGCACCTACGAGCAGTACTTC. This gives the protein CASSLFAGGTYEQYF. Variable domain in full (rest from reference TRBV7-2 and TRBJ2-7): GAGVSQSPSNKVTEKGKDVELRCDPISGHTALYWYRQSLGQGLEFLIYFQGNSAPDKSGLPSDRFSAERTGGSVSTLTIQRTQQEDSAVYLCASSLFAGGTYEQYFGPGTRLTVT.

The chain recombines TRBV29-1 with TRBJ2-5; TRBD2 is a possible D gene (5 bases). The CDR3 spans 14 residues. CDR1 and CDR2 (germline): SQVTM, ANQGSEA. V was cut by 1 base and J by 5 bases, with 14 bases left in between. CDR3 region: CSVEVRLGGETQYF. DNA for the CDR3: TGCAGCGTTGAAGTACGGCTAGGAGGTGAGACCCAGTACTTC.

V usage is TRBV7-9 and J usage is TRBJ1-1; no definite D call. The germline gives CDR1 SEHNR, CDR2 FQNEAQ (reference sequence). With 3 bases removed from V and 0 bases from J, the gap between germline ends came to 8 bases. CDR3 length: 14 residues. The CDR3 reads CASSFTEMNTEAFF. CDR3 DNA: TGTGCCAGCAGCTTTACGGAAATGAACACTGAAGCTTTCTTT.

Comments on this clone: Within the sample, other DNA sequences also encode this same CDR3. The rearrangement links TRBV7-9 to TRBJ2-1, with TRBD1 matching 9 bases. This CDR3 has 15 residues. Trimming cost V 3 bases and J 3 bases; bases outside gene matches: 3. Per the germline V gene, CDR1 is SEHNR and CDR2 is FQNEAQ (reference sequence). CDR3 loop: CASSLGQGIYNEQFF. In DNA form, the CDR3 reads TGTGCCAGCAGCTTGGGACAGGGCATCTACAATGAGCAGTTCTTC.

The J gene is TRBJ1-5, the V gene TRBV18; D not resolved. V lost 2 bases and J 0 bases, leaving 8 bases between the germline ends. Germline CDR1 KGHSH, CDR2 LQKENI. This CDR3 has 15 residues. The CDR3, as DNA: TGTGCCAGCTCACCAGCGGCATCTAGCAATCAGCCCCAGCATTTT. Residues: CASSPAASSNQPQHF. Variable domain in full (rest from reference TRBV18 and TRBJ1-5): NAGVMQNPRHLVRRRGQEARLRCSPMKGHSHVYWYRQLPEEGLKFMVYLQKENIIDESGMPKERFSAEFPKEGPSILRIQQVVRGDSAAYFCASSPAASSNQPQHFGDGTRLSIL.

On this clone: The same CDR3 arises from other DNA sequences in this sample as well. The chain links TRBV27 to TRBJ1-1; D is unclear. Germline CDR1 is MNHEY and CDR2 is SMNVEV (reference sequence). V was shortened by 3 bases and J by 1 base, with 6 bases between the two germline ends. The CDR3 is made up of 13 amino acids. The CDR3 DNA reads TGTGCCAGCAGTTTGTGGACGAACACTGAAGCTTTCTTT. It yields the protein CASSLWTNTEAFF.

CDR3 coding DNA: TGCGCCAGCAGCCCCAGGGTAGCGGAGTACGAGCAGTACTTC. Translating it yields CASSPRVAEYEQYF. The chain has TRBV4-1 and TRBJ2-7, with D possibly TRBD2 on 6 matching bases. The CDR3 has 14 residues. Per germline, CDR1 MGHRA and CDR2 YSYEKL. Trimming left V 4 bases short and J 4 bases short, with 14 bases between.